This TCR beta chain was observed in a study of early T cells in non-severe SARS-CoV-2 infection. Study context: Alpha and beta chains were unpaired, from unsorted whole-blood bulk RNA. Study findings and constraints: Private and CD4 specificities were missed by VDJdb matching, which favored anti-spike CD8 responses.

Unique molecular identifier tags were affixed to discrete cDNA molecules. A single record per CDR3 protein comes from TCRdb applying MiXCR to the 5' RACE reads. The table records fewer than 65,000 distinct CDR3 sequences, around 7.7% of them present only once. This clonotype was seen only a few times. Its antigen is as yet unknown. This clonotype originated in an adult who was a healthcare worker with PCR-confirmed SARS-CoV-2 infection or an uninfected control (not recorded which). The source material was whole blood, sampled at baseline.

Here the CDR3 DNA reads TGCAGTGCGCTAACATCATGGGCGTCTACAGATACGCAGTATTTT. Protein: CSALTSWASTDTQYF. V gene TRBV20-1 combines with J gene TRBJ2-3, with no clear D. The V end lost 6 bases, the J end lost 3 bases, and 19 bases lay between the germline ends. The CDR3 has 15 amino acids. Germline V CDR1 and CDR2: DFQATT, SNEGSKA (reference sequence).